The 3 T cell receptor beta chains given below trace back to one sample, sequenced in a study of OX40 agonist ivuxolimab in advanced cancers. Produced via immunoSEQ multiplex PCR; TCRdb's table is partial and in-frame only. Among more than 55,000 clones listed, over 70% were seen once. Here the sequenced sample was CD4+ or CD8+ T cells sorted from blood, taken in a trial of the OX40 agonist ivuxolimab. The source is an adult with an advanced solid tumor such as melanoma, head and neck, liver or kidney cancer.

This clone was seen a few times. The chain couples TRBV30 to TRBJ1-6, with D possibly being TRBD1 (5 bases). The CDR3 consists of 11 residues. The germline gives CDR1 GTSNPN, CDR2 SVGIG (reference sequence). Trimming took 3 bases from V and 12 from J, leaving 9 bases between them. The CDR3 is CAWRSGGPLHF. For the CDR3, the DNA is TGTGCCTGGAGAAGTGGGGGACCCCTCCACTTT.

CDR3 protein: CASRGTVNTEAFF. In nucleotides, the CDR3 is TGCGCCAGCAGAGGGACAGTGAACACTGAAGCTTTCTTT. The rearrangement uses TRBV5-1 and TRBJ1-1, with 7 bases lining up with TRBD1. The CDR3 is made up of 13 amino acids. Germline CDR1 and CDR2: SGHRS and YFSETQ. Unmatched junction bases numbered 1, after V lost 5 bases and J lost 0 bases.

The gene calls are TRBV15 and TRBJ1-4, with D tentatively TRBD1 (6 bases). V was trimmed by 4 bases and J by 0 bases, leaving 12 bases between them. The germline V gene has CDR1 LNHNV and CDR2 YYDKDF (reference sequence). This CDR3 has 16 amino acids. The CDR3 nucleotides read TGTGCCACCAGCACTAGGGGGGGGGCAACTAATGAAAAACTGTTTTTT. As protein: CATSTRGGATNEKLFF.